Included here is one T cell receptor (beta chain) sequence, with context. As yet, its antigen is unknown. Sequence at one end of the junction differs from germline and may be a read error. The CDR3 sequence is 15 residues long. CDR1 is LNHDA and CDR2 is SQIVND in the germline V gene (reference sequence). The data were obtained in a study of T cell responses to AZD1222 COVID-19 vaccine. Study findings and constraints: White British ancestry dominated among donors, who included more females, and clonal diversity was possibly underestimated. Repertoire sampling occurred only after the peak T cell response. Nearly half of spike-specific TCRs reportedly go after variant regions that carry no mutations.

TCRdb keeps only in-frame clones here, not all; method: immunoSEQ multiplex PCR. The data contain about 64,000 clones, around nine tenths of them seen just once; the ten biggest clones take up roughly 6.3%. The sequenced sample was peripheral blood, obtained 28 days after the second dose of the MenACWY control vaccine. The TCR comes from an adult who received the MenACWY meningococcal vaccine as a control. The chain combines TRBV19 with TRBJ1-4; D is perhaps TRBD1 (5 bases). Here the CDR3 DNA reads TGTGCCACAAGCAGTGAAGGGGCAACGAATGAAAAACTGTTTTTT. Translated, it gives CATSSEGATNEKLFF.